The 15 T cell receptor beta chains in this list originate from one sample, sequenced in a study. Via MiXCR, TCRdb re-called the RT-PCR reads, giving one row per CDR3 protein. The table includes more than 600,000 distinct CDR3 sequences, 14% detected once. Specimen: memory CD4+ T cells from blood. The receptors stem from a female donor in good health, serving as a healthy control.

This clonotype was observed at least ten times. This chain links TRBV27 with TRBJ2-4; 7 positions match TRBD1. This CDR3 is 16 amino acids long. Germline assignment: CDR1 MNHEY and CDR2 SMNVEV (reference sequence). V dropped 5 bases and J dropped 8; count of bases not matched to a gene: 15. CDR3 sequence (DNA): TGTGCCAGCAGTCCAAAACTTAGACAGGGATCAGACATTCAGTACTTC. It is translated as CASSPKLRQGSDIQYF.

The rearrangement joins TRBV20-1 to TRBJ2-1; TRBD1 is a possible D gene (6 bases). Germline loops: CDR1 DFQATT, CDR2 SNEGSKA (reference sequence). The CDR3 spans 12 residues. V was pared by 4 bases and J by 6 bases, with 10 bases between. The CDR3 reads CSATQGSNEQFF. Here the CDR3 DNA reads TGCAGTGCTACCCAGGGGTCCAATGAGCAGTTCTTC.

In DNA form, the CDR3 reads TGTGCCAGCACCAAAGGACTAGTAACAGATACGCAGTATTTT. Its protein is CASTKGLVTDTQYF. The chain couples TRBV7-2 to TRBJ2-3; 7 nucleotides align to TRBD2. V gave up 7 bases and J gave up 3 bases; unmatched junction bases: 7. The CDR3 is 14 amino acids. The germline CDR1 and CDR2 sequences are SGHTA and FQGNSA.

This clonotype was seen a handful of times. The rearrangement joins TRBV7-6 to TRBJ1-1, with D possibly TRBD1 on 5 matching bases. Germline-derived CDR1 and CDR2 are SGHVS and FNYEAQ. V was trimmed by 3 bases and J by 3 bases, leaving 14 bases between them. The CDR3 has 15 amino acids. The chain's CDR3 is CASSFSPGGDTEAFF. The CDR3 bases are TGTGCCAGCAGCTTTTCTCCCGGGGGGGACACTGAAGCTTTCTTT.

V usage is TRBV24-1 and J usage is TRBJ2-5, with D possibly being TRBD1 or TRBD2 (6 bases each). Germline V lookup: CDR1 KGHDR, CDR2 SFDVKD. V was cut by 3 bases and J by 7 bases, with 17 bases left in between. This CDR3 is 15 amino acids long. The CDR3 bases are TGTGCCACCAGTGATGGAAACGGGGGCTCAGGGACCCAGTACTTC. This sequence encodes CATSDGNGGSGTQYF.

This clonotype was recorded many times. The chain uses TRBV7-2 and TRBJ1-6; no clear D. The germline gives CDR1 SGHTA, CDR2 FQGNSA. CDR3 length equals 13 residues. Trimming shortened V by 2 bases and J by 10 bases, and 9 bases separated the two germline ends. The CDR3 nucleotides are TGTGCCAGCAGCTTAAGGTTGGAGTCACCCCTCCACTTT. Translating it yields CASSLRLESPLHF.

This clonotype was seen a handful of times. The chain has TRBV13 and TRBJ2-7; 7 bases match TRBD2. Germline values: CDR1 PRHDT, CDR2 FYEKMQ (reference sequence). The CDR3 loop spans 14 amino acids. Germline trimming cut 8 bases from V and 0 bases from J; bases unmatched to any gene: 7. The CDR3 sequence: CASHRSGISYEQYF. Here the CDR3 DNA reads TGTGCCAGCCATAGAAGCGGGATCTCCTACGAGCAGTACTTC.

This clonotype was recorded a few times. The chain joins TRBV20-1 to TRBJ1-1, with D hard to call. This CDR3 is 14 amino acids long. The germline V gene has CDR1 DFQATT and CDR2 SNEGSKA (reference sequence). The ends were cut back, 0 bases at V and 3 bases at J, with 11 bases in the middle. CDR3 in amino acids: CSARDRLPHTEAFF. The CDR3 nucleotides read TGCAGTGCTAGAGACAGGTTACCTCACACTGAAGCTTTCTTT.

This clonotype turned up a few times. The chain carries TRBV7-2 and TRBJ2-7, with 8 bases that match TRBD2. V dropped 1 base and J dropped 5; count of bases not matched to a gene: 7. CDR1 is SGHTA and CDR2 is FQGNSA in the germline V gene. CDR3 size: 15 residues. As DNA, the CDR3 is TGTGCCAGCAGCTTAGTGGGAGCGGGAGTAAACGAGCAGTACTTC. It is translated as CASSLVGAGVNEQYF.

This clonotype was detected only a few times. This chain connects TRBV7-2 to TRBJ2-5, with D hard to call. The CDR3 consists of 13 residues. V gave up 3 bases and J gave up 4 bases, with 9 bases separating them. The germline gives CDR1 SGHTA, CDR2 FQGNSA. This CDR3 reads CASSLDQRETQYF. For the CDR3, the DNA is TGTGCCAGCAGCTTGGACCAAAGAGAGACCCAGTACTTC.

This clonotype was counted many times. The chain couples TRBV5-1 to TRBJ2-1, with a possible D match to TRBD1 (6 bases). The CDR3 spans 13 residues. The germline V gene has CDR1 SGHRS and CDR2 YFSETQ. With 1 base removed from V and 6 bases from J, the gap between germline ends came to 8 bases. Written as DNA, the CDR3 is TGCGCCAGCAGCTTGCAGGGGATCAATGAGCAGTTCTTC. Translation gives CASSLQGINEQFF.

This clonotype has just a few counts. This chain's CDR3 is CATSDGSLSNYGYTF. CDR3 DNA sequence: TGTGCCACCAGTGATGGCAGCCTTTCCAACTATGGCTACACCTTC. The chain is built from TRBV24-1 and TRBJ1-2; unclear D gene. The CDR3 runs to 15 residues. Germline V gene data show CDR1 as KGHDR and CDR2 as SFDVKD. V lost 3 bases and J 2 bases, leaving 12 bases between the germline ends.

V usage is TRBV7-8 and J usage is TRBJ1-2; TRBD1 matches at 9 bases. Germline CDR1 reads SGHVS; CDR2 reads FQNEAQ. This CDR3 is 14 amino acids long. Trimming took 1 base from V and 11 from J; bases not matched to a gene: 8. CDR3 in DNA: TGTGCCAGCAGCTTAGAAGCGGGACAGGGCGGGTACACCTTC. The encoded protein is CASSLEAGQGGYTF.

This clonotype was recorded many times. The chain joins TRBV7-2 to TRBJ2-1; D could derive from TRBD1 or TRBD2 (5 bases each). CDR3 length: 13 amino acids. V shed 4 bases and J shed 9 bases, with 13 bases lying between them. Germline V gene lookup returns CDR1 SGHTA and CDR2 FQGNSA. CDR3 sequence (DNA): TGTGCCAGCAGCTCCGGGGTGGGGCCTGAGCAGTTCTTC. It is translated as CASSSGVGPEQFF.

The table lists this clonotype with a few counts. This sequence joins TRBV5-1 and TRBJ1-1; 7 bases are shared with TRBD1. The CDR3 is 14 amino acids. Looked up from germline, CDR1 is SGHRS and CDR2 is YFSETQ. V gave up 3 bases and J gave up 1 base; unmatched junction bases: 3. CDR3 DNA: TGCGCCAGCAGCTCGGGACAGCCGAACACTGAAGCTTTCTTT. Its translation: CASSSGQPNTEAFF.